The 8 T cell receptor beta chains given below trace back to one sample, sequenced in a study of CD8 T cells in ankylosing spondylitis. MiXCR, run by TCRdb on the 5' RACE reads, gives a single entry per CDR3 protein. The sample records about 160,000 distinct CDR3 sequences, around 16% being singletons. Sample: blood, either unsorted or a sorted T cell fraction (not recorded which). The receptors come from a male donor with ankylosing spondylitis or in good health (not recorded which).

Worth noting for this clonotype: A much larger clone lies a single base off, so this may be a read error. The V call is TRBV2, the J call TRBJ2-1, with 7 bases matching TRBD1. The CDR3 sequence is 15 residues long. V was pared by 7 bases and J by 8 bases, with 14 bases of the junction left unmatched. Germline CDR1 is SNHLY and CDR2 is FYNNEI. CDR3 bases: TGTGCCAGCACATACTTGGGACAAGGGGGCTATGAGCAGTTCTTC. It encodes CASTYLGQGGYEQFF.

In its sample, this clonotype was seen many times. The chain is built from TRBV5-6 and TRBJ2-3; 7 nucleotides line up with TRBD1. V dropped 2 bases and J dropped 6; count of bases not matched to a gene: 9. The germline CDR1 and CDR2 sequences are SGHDT and YYEEEE. The CDR3 has 15 residues. The CDR3 loop reads CASSFRDRYADTQYF. The CDR3 DNA is TGTGCCAGCAGCTTCCGGGACAGATACGCCGATACGCAGTATTTT.

This clonotype was counted a few times. The chain recombines TRBV12-3 or TRBV12-4 with TRBJ1-6; maybe TRBD1 (6 bases). V was cut by 5 bases and J by 11 bases, with 10 bases left in between. The CDR3 runs to 12 residues. The CDR3 is CASSLEGAPLHF. As DNA, the CDR3 is TGTGCCAGCAGTCTCGAGGGGGCACCCCTCCACTTT.

The chain recombines TRBV30 with TRBJ2-2; 8 bases line up with TRBD2. The length of the CDR3 is 15 residues. Trimming removed 5 bases from V and 6 bases from J; junction bases left unmatched: 11. From germline, CDR1 is GTSNPN and CDR2 SVGIG (reference sequence). The CDR3 reads CAWSAGRAFAGELFF. The CDR3 DNA follows: TGTGCCTGGTCCGCCGGGAGGGCCTTCGCCGGGGAGCTGTTTTTT.

By frequency in the sample, this clonotype is medium-sized. The chain uses TRBV29-1 and TRBJ2-1; D perhaps matches TRBD2 (5 bases). V was cut by 4 bases and J by 5 bases, with 12 bases left in between. Germline values: CDR1 SQVTM, CDR2 ANQGSEA. This CDR3 contains 13 residues. The CDR3 reads CSVGGPANNEQFF. Written as DNA, the CDR3 is TGCAGCGTTGGAGGGCCTGCTAACAATGAGCAGTTCTTC.

This clonotype has at least ten counts. The chain is built from TRBV6-5 and TRBJ2-3, with no clear D. This CDR3 contains 13 residues. Looked up from germline, CDR1 is MNHEY and CDR2 is SVGAGI. The V end was cut by 0 bases, the J end by 6 bases, with 7 bases between. As DNA, the CDR3 is TGTGCCAGCAGTTACTCGATGACGGATACGCAGTATTTT. Amino acid sequence: CASSYSMTDTQYF.

The J gene is TRBJ2-7, the V gene TRBV20-1; D gene uncertain. This CDR3 contains 15 residues. The germline gives CDR1 DFQATT, CDR2 SNEGSKA (reference sequence). Trimming shortened V by 0 bases and J by 2 bases, and 14 bases separated the two germline ends. CDR3 coding DNA: TGCAGTGCTAGAGATCTTGGGCAAGTAGCCTACGAGCAGTACTTC. As protein: CSARDLGQVAYEQYF.

This clonotype was found many times. V and J are TRBV5-1 and TRBJ2-7; TRBD2 agrees at 9 bases. The CDR3 extends over 17 amino acids. J lost 3 bases, V lost 0 bases, and 10 bases had no gene match. From germline, CDR1 is SGHRS and CDR2 YFSETQ. CDR3 in amino acids: CASSLGLAGVRLYEQYF. The CDR3 DNA follows: TGCGCCAGCAGCTTGGGGTTAGCGGGAGTAAGGCTCTACGAGCAGTACTTC. Full variable domain (missing parts from reference TRBV5-1 and TRBJ2-7): KAGVTQTPRYLIKTRGQQVTLSCSPISGHRSVSWYQQTPGQGLQFLFEYFSETQRNKGNFPGRFSGRQFSNSRSEMNVSTLELGDSALYLCASSLGLAGVRLYEQYFGPGTRLTVT.